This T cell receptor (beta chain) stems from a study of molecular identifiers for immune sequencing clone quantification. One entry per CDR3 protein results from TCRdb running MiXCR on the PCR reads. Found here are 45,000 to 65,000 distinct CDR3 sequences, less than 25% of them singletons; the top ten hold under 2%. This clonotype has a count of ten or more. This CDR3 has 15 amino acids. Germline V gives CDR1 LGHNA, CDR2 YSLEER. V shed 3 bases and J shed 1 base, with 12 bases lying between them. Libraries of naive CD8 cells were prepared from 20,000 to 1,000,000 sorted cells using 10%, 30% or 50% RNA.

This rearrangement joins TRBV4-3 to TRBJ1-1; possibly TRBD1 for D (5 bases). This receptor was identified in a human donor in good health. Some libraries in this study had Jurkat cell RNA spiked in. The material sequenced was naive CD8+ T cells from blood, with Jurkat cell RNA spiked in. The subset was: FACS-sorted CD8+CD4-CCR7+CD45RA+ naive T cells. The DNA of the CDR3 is TGCGCCAGCAGCCAGGACATTCGTCCGAACACTGAAGCTTTCTTT. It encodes CASSQDIRPNTEAFF.